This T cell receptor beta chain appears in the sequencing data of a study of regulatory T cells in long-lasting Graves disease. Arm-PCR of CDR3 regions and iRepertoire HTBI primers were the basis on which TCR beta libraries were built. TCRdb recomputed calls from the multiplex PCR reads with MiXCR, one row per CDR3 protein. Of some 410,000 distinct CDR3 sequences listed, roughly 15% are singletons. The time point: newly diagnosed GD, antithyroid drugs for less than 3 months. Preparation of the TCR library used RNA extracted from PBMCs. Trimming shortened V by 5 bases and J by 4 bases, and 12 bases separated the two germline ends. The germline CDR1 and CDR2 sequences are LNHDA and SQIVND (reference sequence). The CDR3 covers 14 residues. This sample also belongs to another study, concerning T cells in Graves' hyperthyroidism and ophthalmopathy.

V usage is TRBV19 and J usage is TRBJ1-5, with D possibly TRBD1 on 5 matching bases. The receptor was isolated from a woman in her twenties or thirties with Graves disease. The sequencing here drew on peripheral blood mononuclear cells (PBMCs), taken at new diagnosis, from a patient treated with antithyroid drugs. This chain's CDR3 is CASSRPTENQPQHF. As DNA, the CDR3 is TGTGCCAGTAGTCGACCGACAGAAAATCAGCCCCAGCATTTT.